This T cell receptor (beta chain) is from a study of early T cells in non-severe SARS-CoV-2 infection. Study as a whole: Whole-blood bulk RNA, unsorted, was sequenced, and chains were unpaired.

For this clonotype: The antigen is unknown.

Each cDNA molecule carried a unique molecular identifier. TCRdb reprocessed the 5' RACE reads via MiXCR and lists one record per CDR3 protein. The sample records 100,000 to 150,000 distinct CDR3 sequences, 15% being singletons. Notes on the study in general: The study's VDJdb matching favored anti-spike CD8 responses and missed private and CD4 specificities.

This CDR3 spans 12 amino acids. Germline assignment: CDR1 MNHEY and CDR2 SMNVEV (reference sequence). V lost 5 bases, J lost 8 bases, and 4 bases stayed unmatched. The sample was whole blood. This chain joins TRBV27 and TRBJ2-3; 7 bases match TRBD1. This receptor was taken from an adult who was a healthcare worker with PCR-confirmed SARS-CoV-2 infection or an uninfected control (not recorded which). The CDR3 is CASSPHRGTQYF. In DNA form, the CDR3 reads TGTGCCAGCAGTCCCCACAGGGGTACGCAGTATTTT.